This T cell receptor (beta chain) is drawn from a study of shared clonotypes between healthy human individuals. The CDR3 spans 16 residues. V was shortened by 4 bases and J by 0 bases, with 16 bases between the two germline ends. CDR1 is SGHTA and CDR2 is FQGNSA in the germline V gene. Selected positively for CCR7 and CD45RO-negative, naive CD8 cells excluded terminally differentiated effector memory CD45RA+ cells. Libraries were prepared by immunoSEQ multiplex PCR; TCRdb keeps only in-frame clonotypes and omits some of them. Of roughly 2 million clones in the sample, about 95% were seen once. The TCR sequence derives from a man younger than 35 in good health. The chain has TRBV7-2 and TRBJ2-7; TRBD1 might be the D (7 bases). Sequenced material: naive CD8+ T cells sorted from blood. CDR3 bases: TGTGCCAGCAGCTCCCCCCGGGGGACAGCCTCCTACGAGCAGTACTTC. Its protein product is CASSSPRGTASYEQYF.